This TCR beta chain was documented in a study of cytomegalovirus exposure and HLA in healthy donors. While the first cohort had over 650 subjects, the donors belonged to the separate validation cohort of more than 95 subjects. Germline CDR1 and CDR2: KGHSH and LQKENI. The ends lost 2 bases at V and 5 bases at J; junction bases unmatched: 3. The CDR3 totals 13 residues. The method was immunoSEQ multiplex PCR; TCRdb's version includes in-frame clones alone and lacks a portion of them. This table has 45,000 to 65,000 clones, more than 80% appearing once. V usage is TRBV18 and J usage is TRBJ2-7; 7 nucleotides agree with TRBD2. Specimen: PBMCs. The sequence was collected from a man aged 18 to 35 in good health and CMV-seronegative. The CDR3 protein is CASSPAGVNEQYF. The CDR3 DNA sequence: TGTGCCAGCTCACCAGCGGGAGTAAACGAGCAGTACTTC.